This T cell receptor beta chain was recovered during a study of tumor and adjacent non-tumor tissue in lung cancer. Points from the study as a whole: TCR diversity was significantly greater in tumor than normal lung tissue.

A modified ARM-PCR protocol with three rounds of nested PCR amplified TCRbeta. TCRdb reanalysed the multiplex PCR reads using MiXCR and keeps one entry per CDR3 protein. This sample has roughly 70,000 distinct CDR3 sequences, with around 70% found just once. Germline CDR1 and CDR2: MNHNS and SASEGT. The CDR3 has 13 residues. RNA was extracted from bulk tissue without any cell sorting. This non-tumor lung sample came from over 3 cm beyond the tumor edge. Only one count was recorded for this clonotype. What it recognizes is unknown. Sequence at one end of the junction differs from germline and may be a read error.

Specimen: distant non-tumor lung tissue. The source of this sequence is a woman in her forties or fifties with non-small cell lung cancer. This chain uses TRBV6-1 with TRBJ2-7; D is ambiguous. CDR3 amino acids: CVSSEIANYEQYF. As DNA, the CDR3 is TGTGTCAGCAGTGAAATAGCTAACTATGAGCAGTACTTC.